This TCR beta chain was sequenced in a study of blood T cell repertoires in COVID-19. The wider study: Researchers got acute and convalescent COVID-19 samples from the United States, Italy and Spain. The cDNA or gDNA used as material had been derived from T cells, B-cell-depleted T cells, or PBMCs.

This table comes from immunoSEQ multiplex PCR, and its TCRdb copy is limited to in-frame clones, with some not included. This sample yields around 80,000 clones, of which around 81% are seen a single time; 9% belongs to the top ten. The CDR3 has 17 residues. V lost 5 bases, J lost 5 bases, and 14 bases stayed unmatched. From germline, CDR1 is LNHDA and CDR2 SQIVND (reference sequence). The sequenced material came from peripheral blood. The source of this sequence is a human donor in a cohort sampled during active COVID-19. The chain uses TRBV19 and TRBJ2-1, with 8 positions matching TRBD1. The CDR3 spells CASSPSSGTGPNNEQFF. The CDR3 DNA reads TGTGCCAGTAGTCCGAGTTCCGGGACAGGTCCTAACAATGAGCAGTTCTTC.